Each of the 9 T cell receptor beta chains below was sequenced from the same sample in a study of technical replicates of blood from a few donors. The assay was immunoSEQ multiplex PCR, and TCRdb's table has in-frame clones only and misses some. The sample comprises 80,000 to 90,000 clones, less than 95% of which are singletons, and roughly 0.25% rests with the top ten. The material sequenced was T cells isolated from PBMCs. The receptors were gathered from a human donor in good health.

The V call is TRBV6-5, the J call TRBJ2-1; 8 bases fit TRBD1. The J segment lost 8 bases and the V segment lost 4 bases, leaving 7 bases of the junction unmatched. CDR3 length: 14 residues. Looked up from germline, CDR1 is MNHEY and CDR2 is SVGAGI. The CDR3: CASSFAQGADEQFF. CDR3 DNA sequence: TGTGCCAGCAGTTTCGCTCAGGGGGCCGATGAGCAGTTCTTC.

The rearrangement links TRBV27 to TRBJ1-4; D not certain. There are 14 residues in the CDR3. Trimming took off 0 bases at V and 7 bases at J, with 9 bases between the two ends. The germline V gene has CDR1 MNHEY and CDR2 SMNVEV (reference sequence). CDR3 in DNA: TGTGCCAGCAGTTTATCGCAAACGGGTGAAAAACTGTTTTTT. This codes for CASSLSQTGEKLFF.

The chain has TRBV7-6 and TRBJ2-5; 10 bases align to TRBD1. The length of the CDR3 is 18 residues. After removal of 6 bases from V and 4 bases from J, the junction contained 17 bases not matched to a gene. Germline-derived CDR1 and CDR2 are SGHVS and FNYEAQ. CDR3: CASSSPPGQGFAPETQYF. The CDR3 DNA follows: TGTGCCAGCAGTTCCCCGCCGGGACAGGGGTTCGCACCAGAGACCCAGTACTTC.

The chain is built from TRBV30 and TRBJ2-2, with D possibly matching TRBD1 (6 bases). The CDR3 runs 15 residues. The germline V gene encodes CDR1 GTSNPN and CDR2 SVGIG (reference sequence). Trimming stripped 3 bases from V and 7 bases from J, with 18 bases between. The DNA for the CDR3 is TGTGCCTGGAGAGGTCAGGGGAAGATGGGCGGGGAGCTGTTTTTT. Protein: CAWRGQGKMGGELFF.

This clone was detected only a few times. CDR3 sequence: CASSLARTAEAFF. The DNA for the CDR3 is TGTGCCAGCAGCTTAGCGAGGACAGCTGAAGCTTTCTTT. The chain links TRBV7-8 to TRBJ1-1; D may be TRBD1 (6 bases). Trimming left V 0 bases short and J 6 bases short, with 8 bases between. The CDR3 totals 13 residues. Per the germline V gene, CDR1 is SGHVS and CDR2 is FQNEAQ.

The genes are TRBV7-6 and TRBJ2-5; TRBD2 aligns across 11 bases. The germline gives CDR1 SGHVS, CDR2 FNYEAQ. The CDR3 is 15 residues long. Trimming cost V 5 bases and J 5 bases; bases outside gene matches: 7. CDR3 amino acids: CASSQGSGGVETQYF. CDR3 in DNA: TGTGCCAGCAGCCAGGGTAGCGGGGGGGTGGAGACCCAGTACTTC.

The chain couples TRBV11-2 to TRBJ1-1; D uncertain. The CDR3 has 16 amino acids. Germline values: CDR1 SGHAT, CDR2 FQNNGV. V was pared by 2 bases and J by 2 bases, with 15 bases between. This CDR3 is CASSLNSRAANTEAFF. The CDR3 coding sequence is TGTGCCAGCAGCTTAAATTCACGAGCTGCCAACACTGAAGCTTTCTTT. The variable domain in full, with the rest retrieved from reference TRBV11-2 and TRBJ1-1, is EAGVAQSPRYKIIEKRQSVAFWCNPISGHATLYWYQQILGQGPKLLIQFQNNGVVDDSQLPKDRFSAERLKGVDSTLKIQPAKLEDSAVYLCASSLNSRAANTEAFFGQGTRLTVV.

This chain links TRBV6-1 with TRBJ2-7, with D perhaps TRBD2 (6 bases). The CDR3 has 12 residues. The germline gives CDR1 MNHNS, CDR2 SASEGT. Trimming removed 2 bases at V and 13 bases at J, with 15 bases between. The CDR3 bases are TGTGCCAGCAGTGAATTTCAGACTAGTCATTACTTC. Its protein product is CASSEFQTSHYF.

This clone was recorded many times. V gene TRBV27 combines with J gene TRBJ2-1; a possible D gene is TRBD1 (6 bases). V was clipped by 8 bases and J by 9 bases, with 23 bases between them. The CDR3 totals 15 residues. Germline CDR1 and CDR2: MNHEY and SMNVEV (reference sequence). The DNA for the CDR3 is TGTGCCAGCTTTACCGGAGTAGGGACAATCGGTGAGCAGTTCTTC. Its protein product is CASFTGVGTIGEQFF.